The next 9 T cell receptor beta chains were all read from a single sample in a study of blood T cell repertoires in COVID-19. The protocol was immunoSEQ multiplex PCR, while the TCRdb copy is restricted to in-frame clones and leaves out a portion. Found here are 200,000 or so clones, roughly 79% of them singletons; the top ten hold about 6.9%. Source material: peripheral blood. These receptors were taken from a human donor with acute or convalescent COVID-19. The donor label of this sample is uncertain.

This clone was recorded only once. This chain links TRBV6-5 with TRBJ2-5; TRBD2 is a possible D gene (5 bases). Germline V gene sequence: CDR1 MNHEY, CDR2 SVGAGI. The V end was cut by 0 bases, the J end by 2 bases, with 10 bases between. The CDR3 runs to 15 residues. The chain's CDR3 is CASSYSGRRQETQYF. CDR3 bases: TGTGCCAGCAGTTACTCGGGGAGAAGGCAAGAGACCCAGTACTTC.

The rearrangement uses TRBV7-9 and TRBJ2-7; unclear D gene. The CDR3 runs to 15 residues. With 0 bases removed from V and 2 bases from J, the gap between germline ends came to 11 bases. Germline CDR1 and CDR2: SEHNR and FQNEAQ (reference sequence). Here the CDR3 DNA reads TGTGCCAGCAGCTTAGCGCTAACAGATACCTACGAGCAGTACTTC. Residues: CASSLALTDTYEQYF.

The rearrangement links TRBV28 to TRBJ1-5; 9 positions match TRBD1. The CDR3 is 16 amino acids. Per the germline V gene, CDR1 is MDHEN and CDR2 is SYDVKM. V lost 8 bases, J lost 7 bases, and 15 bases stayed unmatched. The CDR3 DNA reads TGTGCCAGCGTGGTCGCGGAAGGACAGGGGAGCCAGCCCCAGCATTTT. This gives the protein CASVVAEGQGSQPQHF.

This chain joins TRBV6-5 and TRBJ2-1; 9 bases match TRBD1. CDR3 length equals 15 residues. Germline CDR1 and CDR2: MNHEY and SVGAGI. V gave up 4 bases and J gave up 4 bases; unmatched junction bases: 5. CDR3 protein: CASSSGQGRYNEQFF. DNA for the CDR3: TGTGCCAGCAGTTCTGGACAGGGGCGATACAATGAGCAGTTCTTC.

DNA of the CDR3: TGTGCCAGCAGCCTTACTAGCGACAAAGGCACAGATACGCAGTATTTT. Its translation is CASSLTSDKGTDTQYF. V usage is TRBV7-9 and J usage is TRBJ2-3; 7 nucleotides line up with TRBD2. Germline V gene lookup returns CDR1 SEHNR and CDR2 FQNEAQ (reference sequence). J was trimmed by 1 base and V by 5 bases; bases with no gene match: 9. The CDR3 has 16 amino acids.

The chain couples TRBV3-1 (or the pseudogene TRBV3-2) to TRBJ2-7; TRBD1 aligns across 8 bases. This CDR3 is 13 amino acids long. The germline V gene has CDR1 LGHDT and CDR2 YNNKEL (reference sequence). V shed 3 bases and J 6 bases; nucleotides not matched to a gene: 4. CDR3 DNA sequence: TGTGCCAGCAGCCAGTCCACAGGGGGCGAGCAGTACTTC. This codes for CASSQSTGGEQYF.

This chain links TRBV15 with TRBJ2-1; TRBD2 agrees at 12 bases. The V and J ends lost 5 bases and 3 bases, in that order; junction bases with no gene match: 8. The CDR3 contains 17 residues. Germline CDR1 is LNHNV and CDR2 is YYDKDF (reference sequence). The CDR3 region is CATSGEKTSGSYNEQFF. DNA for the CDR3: TGTGCCACCAGCGGTGAAAAGACTAGCGGGAGCTACAATGAGCAGTTCTTC.

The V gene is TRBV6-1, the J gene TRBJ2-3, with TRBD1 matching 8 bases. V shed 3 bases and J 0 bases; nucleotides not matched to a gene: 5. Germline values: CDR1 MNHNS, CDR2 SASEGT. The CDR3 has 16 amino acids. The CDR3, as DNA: TGTGCCAGCAGTGACGGGGACAGGATAAGCACAGATACGCAGTATTTT. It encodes CASSDGDRISTDTQYF.

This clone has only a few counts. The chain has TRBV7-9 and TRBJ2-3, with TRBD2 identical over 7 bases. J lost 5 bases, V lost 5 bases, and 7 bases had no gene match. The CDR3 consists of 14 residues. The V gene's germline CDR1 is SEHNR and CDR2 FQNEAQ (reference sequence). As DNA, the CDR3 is TGTGCCAGCAGCCAAGCGGGAATGGGAGATACGCAGTATTTT. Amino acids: CASSQAGMGDTQYF.